Here is one TCR beta chain with its context. These data originate in a study of technical replicates of blood from several donors. This table comes from immunoSEQ multiplex PCR, and its TCRdb copy is limited to in-frame clones, with some not included. The sample shows nearly 95,000 clones, almost 97% of them seen only once. The clonotype originates from a human donor in good health. The sequenced material came from T cells isolated from PBMCs.

This chain's CDR3 is CASNSIRLQGTNEQFF. Here the CDR3 DNA reads TGTGCCAGCAACTCGATCAGGTTGCAGGGGACCAATGAGCAGTTCTTC. The chain joins TRBV7-9 to TRBJ2-1; weak D call: TRBD1 (6 bases). V lost 7 bases, J lost 6 bases, and 22 bases lay in between. CDR1 SEHNR and CDR2 FQNEAQ come from the germline V gene (reference sequence). The CDR3 sequence is 16 residues long.